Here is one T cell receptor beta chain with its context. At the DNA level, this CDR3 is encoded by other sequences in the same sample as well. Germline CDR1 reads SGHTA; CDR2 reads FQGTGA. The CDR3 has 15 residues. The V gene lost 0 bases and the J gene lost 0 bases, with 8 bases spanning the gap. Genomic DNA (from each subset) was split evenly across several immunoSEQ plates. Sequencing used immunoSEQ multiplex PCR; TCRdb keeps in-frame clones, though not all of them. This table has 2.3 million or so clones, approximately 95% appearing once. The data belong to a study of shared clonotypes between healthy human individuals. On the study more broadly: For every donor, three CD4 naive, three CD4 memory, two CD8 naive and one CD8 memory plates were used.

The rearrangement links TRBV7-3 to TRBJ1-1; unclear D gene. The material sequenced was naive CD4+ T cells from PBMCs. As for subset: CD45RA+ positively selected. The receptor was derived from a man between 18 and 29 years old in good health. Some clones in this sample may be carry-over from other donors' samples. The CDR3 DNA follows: TGTGCCAGCAGCTTAACCGGGTCGATGAACACTGAAGCTTTCTTT. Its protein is CASSLTGSMNTEAFF.